The 24 T cell receptor beta chains below were found in one sample sequenced in a study of Graves' ophthalmopathy and Graves' hyperthyroidism. Amplification from RNA transcripts yielded the TCR beta CDR3 regions. An opening RT-PCR round employed HTBI primers and preceded a second-round multiplex PCR. From the multiplex PCR reads, TCRdb called clonotypes with MiXCR, one entry per CDR3 protein. The data show almost 400,000 distinct CDR3 sequences, 15% to 20% seen once. The sequenced sample consisted of peripheral blood. The receptor set was obtained from a woman younger than 30 with Graves' ophthalmopathy.

This clonotype was found many times. The chain combines TRBV6-2 or TRBV6-3 with TRBJ1-1; D is ambiguous. This CDR3 is built from 13 residues. The germline V gene encodes CDR1 MNHEY and CDR2 SVGEGT. Trimming shortened V by 4 bases and J by 2 bases, and 8 bases separated the two germline ends. CDR3 region: CASSLGFNTEAFF. In DNA form, the CDR3 reads TGTGCCAGCAGTTTGGGGTTTAACACTGAAGCTTTCTTT.

The chain employs TRBV7-2 and TRBJ2-7; D might be TRBD1 (5 bases). CDR1 and CDR2 from the germline V gene are SGHTA and FQGNSA. The CDR3 has 16 residues. V was clipped by 2 bases and J by 6 bases, with 20 bases between them. In DNA form, the CDR3 reads TGTGCCAGCAGCTTATCTATTTGGAAGGGGCCTCGCGAGCAGTACTTC. It is translated as CASSLSIWKGPREQYF.

This clonotype was detected ten times or more. The chain joins TRBV7-3 to TRBJ1-3, with 7 bases matching TRBD1. CDR3 size: 15 residues. CDR1 SGHTA and CDR2 FQGTGA come from the germline V gene. Germline trimming cut 4 bases from V and 1 base from J; bases unmatched to any gene: 4. The CDR3 loop is CASSSQGQSGNTIYF. The CDR3 nucleotides read TGTGCCAGCAGCTCCCAGGGACAGTCTGGAAACACCATATATTTT.

This chain uses TRBV11-2 with TRBJ2-5; no clear D. The CDR3 totals 14 residues. Germline CDR1 is SGHAT and CDR2 is FQNNGV. V lost 3 bases and J 5 bases, leaving 13 bases between the germline ends. The CDR3, as DNA: TGTGCCAGCAGCTTCGCTTACAGTTCGGAGACCCAGTACTTC. Translation gives CASSFAYSSETQYF.

Ten or more counts support this clonotype. This chain connects TRBV28 to TRBJ2-7; 9 bases fit TRBD1. The CDR3 sequence is 16 residues long. Trimming took 0 bases from V and 5 from J; bases not matched to a gene: 8. Looked up from germline, CDR1 is MDHEN and CDR2 is SYDVKM. CDR3 region: CASSLWGGTGYDEQYF. DNA for the CDR3: TGTGCCAGCAGTTTATGGGGCGGGACAGGGTACGACGAGCAGTACTTC.

This clonotype was found many times. The chain couples TRBV6-5 to TRBJ1-2, with TRBD1 matching over 9 bases. Germline CDR1 MNHEY, CDR2 SVGAGI. After removal of 4 bases from V and 6 bases from J, the junction contained 6 bases not matched to a gene. This CDR3 has 14 amino acids. As DNA, the CDR3 is TGTGCCAGCAGTTGGGGGGACAGGGACGATGGCTACACCTTC. Its protein product is CASSWGDRDDGYTF.

This clonotype was found many times. V gene TRBV24-1 combines with J gene TRBJ1-2, with unresolved D. The germline V gene encodes CDR1 KGHDR and CDR2 SFDVKD. There are 11 residues in the CDR3. V was cut by 3 bases and J by 8 bases, with 6 bases left in between. The CDR3 coding sequence is TGTGCCACCAGTGATCTGTCCGGCTACACCTTC. It is translated as CATSDLSGYTF.

This clonotype appeared many times. The V call is TRBV28, the J call TRBJ1-1; no clear D. Trimming left V 2 bases short and J 7 bases short, with 5 bases between. This CDR3 is built from 11 residues. The germline V gene encodes CDR1 MDHEN and CDR2 SYDVKM. The CDR3 spells CASSLGGEAFF. The CDR3 DNA sequence: TGTGCCAGCAGTTTAGGCGGTGAAGCTTTCTTT.

This clonotype was seen many times. The rearrangement uses TRBV7-2 and TRBJ1-1; D perhaps matches TRBD1 (5 bases). The CDR3 length is 15 residues. V was trimmed by 6 bases and J by 2 bases, leaving 16 bases between them. CDR1 is SGHTA and CDR2 is FQGNSA in the germline V gene. The CDR3 spells CASSFTWGFNTEAFF. CDR3 bases: TGTGCCAGCAGTTTTACGTGGGGGTTCAACACTGAAGCTTTCTTT.

In its sample, this clonotype was seen many times. A much bigger clone sits one base away, suggesting this may be a read error. The CDR3 end shows no conserved phenylalanine or tryptophan, and so a read error is likely. The chain uses TRBV30 and TRBJ1-1; D not resolved. The germline V gene encodes CDR1 GTSNPN and CDR2 SVGIG (reference sequence). The CDR3 is 14 amino acids. The V end lost 0 bases, the J end lost 1 base, and 9 bases lay between the germline ends. The CDR3 region is CAWSVGRGNTEAFL. The CDR3 DNA reads as TGTGCCTGGAGTGTAGGGCGAGGGAACACTGAAGCTTTCCTT.

This clonotype was counted at least ten times. This chain joins TRBV20-1 and TRBJ2-7; 9 bases line up with TRBD2. The CDR3 loop spans 14 amino acids. V dropped 4 bases and J dropped 1; count of bases not matched to a gene: 5. Germline V gene data show CDR1 as DFQATT and CDR2 as SNEGSKA (reference sequence). DNA of the CDR3: TGCAGTGCTACAAGACTAGCGGATTCCTACGAGCAGTACTTC. Protein sequence: CSATRLADSYEQYF.

This clonotype appeared many times. The chain employs TRBV6-1 and TRBJ2-2; a weak D match, TRBD2 (6 bases). The length of the CDR3 is 15 residues. Germline CDR1 is MNHNS and CDR2 is SASEGT. V was cut by 8 bases and J by 1 base, with 14 bases left in between. CDR3 loop: CASCRRAENTGELFF. CDR3 coding DNA: TGTGCCAGCTGTCGGAGGGCGGAGAACACCGGGGAGCTGTTTTTT.

This clonotype was found many times. V and J are TRBV20-1 and TRBJ1-2; 7 positions match TRBD1. V was clipped by 2 bases and J by 6 bases; unmatched bases: 6. The CDR3 runs 13 residues. Germline V gene data show CDR1 as DFQATT and CDR2 as SNEGSKA (reference sequence). In nucleotides, the CDR3 is TGCAGTGCTAGACCCGGGACAGCCCATGGCTACACCTTC. It codes for CSARPGTAHGYTF.

There are many counts of this clonotype. J is TRBJ2-7 and V is TRBV6-1; 8 nucleotides line up with TRBD2. Germline CDR1 is MNHNS and CDR2 is SASEGT. The length of the CDR3 is 15 residues. V shed 7 bases, J shed 4 bases, and the junction held 12 bases outside the gene matches. The CDR3 DNA sequence: TGTGCCAGCAATGAGGGGGGAACGGGGGGGTACGAGCAGTACTTC. It codes for CASNEGGTGGYEQYF.

This clonotype occurred many times. This sequence joins TRBV30 and TRBJ2-7; 9 positions match TRBD2. V shed 0 bases and J 4 bases; nucleotides not matched to a gene: 4. The germline gives CDR1 GTSNPN, CDR2 SVGIG (reference sequence). This CDR3 is 14 amino acids long. In DNA, the CDR3 is TGTGCCTGGAGTGTAAGCGGGGGGTCATACGAGCAGTACTTC. Translation: CAWSVSGGSYEQYF.

Many counts were recorded for this clonotype. This chain connects TRBV28 to TRBJ2-5; TRBD2 agrees at 8 bases. Per the germline V gene, CDR1 is MDHEN and CDR2 is SYDVKM. The V gene end was trimmed by 8 bases and the J gene end by 4 bases; junction bases not matched to a gene: 12. The CDR3 is 15 amino acids. The CDR3: CASSSGRAIRETQYF. For the CDR3, the DNA is TGTGCCAGCTCCTCCGGGAGGGCCATCAGAGAGACCCAGTACTTC. Filled out from reference TRBV28 and TRBJ2-5, the complete variable domain reads DVKVTQSSRYLVKRTGEKVFLECVQDMDHENMFWYRQDPGLGLRLIYFSYDVKMKEKGDIPEGYSVSREKKERFSLILESASTNQTSMYLCASSSGRAIRETQYFGPGTRLLVL.

This clonotype showed up just a few times. V gene TRBV30 combines with J gene TRBJ1-3, with no clear D. The germline V gene encodes CDR1 GTSNPN and CDR2 SVGIG (reference sequence). The CDR3 extends over 15 amino acids. V lost 2 bases and J 0 bases, leaving 11 bases between the germline ends. The CDR3, as DNA: TGTGCCTGGAGTCCCTACGGGAGCTCTGGAAACACCATATATTTT. Translated: CAWSPYGSSGNTIYF.

This chain joins TRBV28 and TRBJ2-7, with 7 nucleotides matching TRBD2. The CDR3 has 14 residues. The germline V gene encodes CDR1 MDHEN and CDR2 SYDVKM. V trimming: 4 bases; J trimming: 4 bases; junction bases outside the gene matches: 7. The CDR3 sequence: CASSSPAGPYEQYF. Written as DNA, the CDR3 is TGTGCCAGCAGTTCACCAGCGGGGCCATACGAGCAGTACTTC. The full variable domain, with the rest looked up from reference TRBV28 and TRBJ2-7, is DVKVTQSSRYLVKRTGEKVFLECVQDMDHENMFWYRQDPGLGLRLIYFSYDVKMKEKGDIPEGYSVSREKKERFSLILESASTNQTSMYLCASSSPAGPYEQYFGPGTRLTVT.

This clonotype appeared many times. Here the CDR3 reads CASSLFAVLNTEAFF. The CDR3, as DNA: TGTGCCAGCAGTTTGTTCGCGGTTTTGAACACTGAAGCTTTCTTT. The chain links TRBV28 to TRBJ1-1; D is unclear. The CDR3 has 15 residues. V dropped 3 bases and J dropped 0 bases, with 11 bases sitting between them. Germline assignment: CDR1 MDHEN and CDR2 SYDVKM.

This clonotype was seen many times. This chain joins TRBV6-1 and TRBJ1-2; 9 nucleotides match TRBD1. The CDR3 sequence is 15 residues long. Germline V gene lookup returns CDR1 MNHNS and CDR2 SASEGT. Unmatched junction bases numbered 9, after V lost 2 bases and J lost 8 bases. DNA of the CDR3: TGTGCCAGCAGTGAAAGCTGGACAGGGGAGGAAGGCTACACCTTC. Amino acid sequence: CASSESWTGEEGYTF.

This clonotype was recorded at least ten times. V usage is TRBV6-2 or TRBV6-3 and J usage is TRBJ2-7; 14 nucleotides agree with TRBD2. This CDR3 is 16 amino acids long. V lost 0 bases to trimming and J lost 6 bases; unmatched junction nucleotides: 4. Germline CDR1 and CDR2: MNHEY and SVGEGT. The CDR3 spells CASSYSGTSGSSEQYF. CDR3 DNA sequence: TGTGCCAGCAGTTACTCGGGGACTAGCGGGAGCTCCGAGCAGTACTTC.

This clonotype was observed at least ten times. V is TRBV28 and J is TRBJ1-1; no firm D call. This CDR3 comprises 13 residues. Germline V gene data show CDR1 as MDHEN and CDR2 as SYDVKM. V lost 9 bases to trimming and J lost 2 bases, with 13 bases between them. The CDR3 DNA reads TGTGCCAGTACATCCTACAGCAACACTGAAGCTTTCTTT. It encodes CASTSYSNTEAFF.

In this sample, this clonotype turned up many times. J is TRBJ1-2 and V is TRBV11-2; perhaps TRBD1 as D (5 bases). Germline values: CDR1 SGHAT, CDR2 FQNNGV. The CDR3 loop spans 13 amino acids. V dropped 5 bases and J dropped 8 bases, with 15 bases sitting between them. CDR3 protein: CASSPVEGKGYTF. The CDR3 nucleotides read TGTGCCAGCAGCCCTGTTGAGGGGAAAGGCTACACCTTC. The full variable domain, its missing parts supplied by reference TRBV11-2 and TRBJ1-2, is EAGVAQSPRYKIIEKRQSVAFWCNPISGHATLYWYQQILGQGPKLLIQFQNNGVVDDSQLPKDRFSAERLKGVDSTLKIQPAKLEDSAVYLCASSPVEGKGYTFGSGTRLTVV.

In this sample, this clonotype turned up many times. The chain carries TRBV29-1 and TRBJ2-2, with 15 bases that match TRBD2. Trimming at V came to 5 bases and at J to 3 bases, leaving 4 bases not matched to a gene. The CDR3 length is 16 residues. CDR1 is SQVTM and CDR2 is ANQGSEA in the germline V gene. In DNA form, the CDR3 reads TGCAGCGTTTGGACTAGCGGGAGGGACTACACCGGGGAGCTGTTTTTT. As protein: CSVWTSGRDYTGELFF.